A single sample gave rise to the 20 T cell receptor beta chains below, sequenced in a study of blood T cell repertoires in COVID-19. Sequencing used immunoSEQ multiplex PCR; TCRdb keeps in-frame clones, though not all of them. The sample consists of 55,000 to 65,000 clones, 65% to 85% of them appearing once. Source material: peripheral blood. Source of these receptors: a human donor in a cohort sampled during active COVID-19.

This rearrangement joins TRBV5-1 to TRBJ1-3; no definite D call. V lost 0 bases and J 1 base, leaving 5 bases between the germline ends. The CDR3 is 14 residues long. Germline CDR1 SGHRS, CDR2 YFSETQ. CDR3: CASSLADSGNTIYF. The CDR3 nucleotides are TGCGCCAGCAGCTTGGCAGATTCTGGAAACACCATATATTTT.

This clone has a single count. The chain couples TRBV6-4 to TRBJ1-2, with 9 bases lining up with TRBD1. This CDR3 has 17 residues. J gave up 5 bases and V 7 bases, and 17 bases lay outside the gene matches. CDR1 and CDR2 from the germline V gene are MRHNA and SNTAGT. The CDR3 here is CASTHLGPGTGRYGYTF. The CDR3 nucleotides read TGTGCCAGCACTCATCTAGGACCGGGGACAGGGAGGTATGGCTACACCTTC.

The rearrangement joins TRBV20-1 to TRBJ2-5; 8 nucleotides align to TRBD2. Trimming cost V 3 bases and J 1 base; bases outside gene matches: 4. This CDR3 is built from 14 residues. CDR1 and CDR2 from the germline V gene are DFQATT and SNEGSKA (reference sequence). CDR3 loop: CSASDRGGQETQYF. CDR3 in DNA: TGCAGTGCTAGTGACCGGGGGGGCCAAGAGACCCAGTACTTC.

The J gene is TRBJ2-1, the V gene TRBV9; D unclear. CDR1 and CDR2 (germline): SGDLS, YYNGEE. The germline V and J ends were trimmed by 0 bases and 0 bases, with 7 bases remaining between them. The CDR3 is made up of 15 amino acids. The CDR3 sequence is CASSVDGVSYNEQFF. The DNA for the CDR3 is TGTGCCAGCAGCGTAGACGGAGTCTCCTACAATGAGCAGTTCTTC.

This clone is categorized as large (0.1 to 1%). CDR3 nucleotide sequence: TGCGCCAGCAGCCAAGATTGGAACAGGGCGAACACCATATATTTT. This gives the protein CASSQDWNRANTIYF. The V call is TRBV4-3, the J call TRBJ1-3, with D tentatively TRBD1 (6 bases). Germline loops: CDR1 LGHNA, CDR2 YSLEER. The ends were cut back, 0 bases at V and 7 bases at J, with 13 bases in the middle. The CDR3 totals 15 residues.

The chain couples TRBV18 to TRBJ1-2; D possibly corresponds to TRBD1 (5 bases). The CDR3 covers 15 residues. Germline V lookup: CDR1 KGHSH, CDR2 LQKENI. Trimming took off 0 bases at V and 4 bases at J, with 12 bases between the two ends. CDR3 sequence reads: CASSPPGGLTYGYTF. CDR3 in DNA: TGTGCCAGCTCACCACCGGGGGGACTGACCTATGGCTACACCTTC.

This chain joins TRBV6-2 or TRBV6-3 and TRBJ2-1, with D perhaps matching TRBD1 (5 bases). In germline, CDR1 is MNHEY, CDR2 SVGEGT. The V and J ends lost 2 bases and 0 bases respectively, with 17 bases between them. The CDR3 totals 18 residues. For the CDR3, the DNA is TGTGCCAGCAGTTACGGCCCCTCGACAGTTAGCTCCTACAATGAGCAGTTCTTC. Protein: CASSYGPSTVSSYNEQFF.

This clone was found once. The CDR3 DNA follows: TGTGCCAGCAGCCCGGGGACTGGCCAAGAGACCCAGTACTTC. Its protein is CASSPGTGQETQYF. This rearrangement joins TRBV7-3 to TRBJ2-5; D possibly corresponds to TRBD2 (6 bases). There are 14 residues in the CDR3. Trimming took 5 bases from V and 1 from J, leaving 11 bases between them. CDR1 SGHTA and CDR2 FQGTGA come from the germline V gene.

As for this clone: Other nucleotide sequences from this sample produce the same CDR3. The chain employs TRBV2 and TRBJ2-5; possible D gene TRBD2, 6 bases. The length of the CDR3 is 14 residues. The ends were cut back, 2 bases at V and 1 base at J, with 8 bases in the middle. Germline values: CDR1 SNHLY, CDR2 FYNNEI. The chain's CDR3 is CASSEFGGQETQYF. In DNA, the CDR3 is TGTGCCAGCAGTGAATTCGGGGGCCAAGAGACCCAGTACTTC. The full variable domain, completed using reference TRBV2 and TRBJ2-5, is EPEVTQTPSHQVTQMGQEVILRCVPISNHLYFYWYRQILGQKVEFLVSFYNNEISEKSEIFDDQFSVERPDGSNFTLKIRSTKLEDSAMYFCASSEFGGQETQYFGPGTRLLVL.

This chain links TRBV11-2 with TRBJ2-1; TRBD2 aligns across 8 bases. CDR1 and CDR2 (germline): SGHAT, FQNNGV. This CDR3 has 13 amino acids. Trimming removed 5 bases from V and 9 bases from J; junction bases left unmatched: 6. In nucleotides, the CDR3 is TGTGCCAGCAGCCCTAGGCGGGAGGCTGAGCAGTTCTTC. As protein: CASSPRREAEQFF.

The V call is TRBV7-8, the J call TRBJ1-2, with 9 bases lining up with TRBD1. Germline trimming cut 1 base from V and 9 bases from J; bases unmatched to any gene: 6. The CDR3 covers 14 residues. Germline assignment: CDR1 SGHVS and CDR2 FQNEAQ. The chain's CDR3 is CASSLVRGTGSYTF. The CDR3 bases are TGTGCCAGCAGCTTAGTCCGGGGGACAGGGAGCTACACCTTC.

The V call is TRBV7-9, the J call TRBJ2-1; 12 positions match TRBD2. Germline lookup yields CDR1 SEHNR and CDR2 FQNEAQ (reference sequence). The CDR3 contains 17 residues. V shed 5 bases and J 4 bases; nucleotides not matched to a gene: 9. The CDR3 sequence is CASSPATSGRFYNEQFF. The CDR3 bases are TGTGCCAGCAGCCCCGCGACTAGCGGGAGATTTTACAATGAGCAGTTCTTC.

The chain has TRBV3-1 (or the pseudogene TRBV3-2) and TRBJ2-2; maybe TRBD1 (6 bases). With 2 bases removed from V and 6 bases from J, the gap between germline ends came to 13 bases. This CDR3 region has 15 residues. Germline V gives CDR1 LGHDT, CDR2 YNNKEL (reference sequence). The CDR3 region has the DNA TGTGCCAGCAGCCAACCCTCAGGGGTGGCCGGGGAGCTGTTTTTT. It translates to CASSQPSGVAGELFF.

The genes are TRBV5-4 and TRBJ2-7; 14 positions agree with TRBD2. The CDR3 loop spans 16 amino acids. Germline trimming cut 4 bases from V and 2 bases from J; bases unmatched to any gene: 5. Germline V CDR1 and CDR2: SGHNT, YYREEE (reference sequence). CDR3 coding DNA: TGTGCCAGCAGCCCCGGGACTAGCGGGAGTACCTACGAGCAGTACTTC. Protein sequence: CASSPGTSGSTYEQYF.

The gene calls are TRBV9 and TRBJ2-6, with D hard to call. Germline lookup yields CDR1 SGDLS and CDR2 YYNGEE. This CDR3 is 15 amino acids long. The germline V and J ends were trimmed by 2 bases and 4 bases, with 10 bases remaining between them. The CDR3: CASSVPGSGANVLTF. The CDR3 nucleotides are TGTGCCAGCAGCGTCCCCGGGTCCGGGGCCAACGTCCTGACTTTC.

The J gene is TRBJ2-1, the V gene TRBV7-3; 10 nucleotides align to TRBD2. Trimming took 5 bases from V and 4 from J; bases not matched to a gene: 8. CDR3 size: 16 residues. Per germline, CDR1 SGHTA and CDR2 FQGTGA. CDR3 sequence reads: CASSPRTSGYYNEQFF. The CDR3 DNA reads TGTGCCAGCAGCCCTCGGACTAGCGGATATTACAATGAGCAGTTCTTC.

There are a few counts of this clone. This chain links TRBV19 with TRBJ2-2, with TRBD2 matching over 8 bases. CDR1 is LNHDA, CDR2 SQIVND, per germline (reference sequence). This CDR3 is built from 15 residues. The V segment lost 4 bases and the J segment 6 bases; nucleotides outside the gene matches: 7. The CDR3 reads CASSTAGVRAGELFF. The CDR3 DNA follows: TGTGCCAGTAGTACAGCGGGAGTACGCGCCGGGGAGCTGTTTTTT.

This chain connects TRBV29-1 to TRBJ2-3; 11 bases align to TRBD2. V lost 3 bases and J lost 2; bases outside the gene matches: 13. The CDR3 is made up of 18 amino acids. The V gene's germline CDR1 is SQVTM and CDR2 ANQGSEA. Here the CDR3 reads CSVDQSSGRLLFTDTQYF. In DNA, the CDR3 is TGCAGCGTTGATCAGTCTAGCGGGAGGCTGCTGTTCACAGATACGCAGTATTTT.

This sequence joins TRBV19 and TRBJ1-2; TRBD1 might be the D (6 bases). The CDR3 is 13 residues long. The V and J ends lost 5 bases and 8 bases respectively, with 15 bases between them. The germline CDR1 and CDR2 sequences are LNHDA and SQIVND (reference sequence). DNA for the CDR3: TGTGCCAGTAGTCCCCGACAGGCTGGAGGCTACACCTTC. Protein product: CASSPRQAGGYTF.

The chain uses TRBV3-1 (or the pseudogene TRBV3-2) and TRBJ2-1; D possibly corresponds to TRBD1 (5 bases). This CDR3 region has 13 residues. Germline-derived CDR1 and CDR2 are LGHDT and YNNKEL (reference sequence). Between the trimmed V and J ends, which lost 6 bases and 7 bases, there was a span of 13 bases. CDR3 residues: CASSKGIGNEQFF. Written as DNA, the CDR3 is TGTGCCAGCAGTAAGGGGATAGGGAATGAGCAGTTCTTC.